This TCR beta chain was retrieved from a study of cytomegalovirus exposure and HLA in healthy donors. Measured with immunoSEQ multiplex PCR; TCRdb has only the in-frame clones, and not every one. In the table there are 70,000 to 95,000 clones, roughly 93% of which are singletons. A note on this clone: Its cognate antigen is unknown.

Study-wide findings and caveats: High sensitivity and specificity were reportedly achieved when the classifier diagnosed cytomegalovirus status.

The sample taken for sequencing was PBMCs. The TCR comes from a woman aged 25-40 years in good health and CMV-seronegative.

CDR3 protein: CASSPGPGSIQYF. The CDR3 DNA is TGTGCCAGCAGCCCGGGCCCTGGGAGCATTCAGTACTTC. This rearrangement joins TRBV11-1 to TRBJ2-4; possible D gene TRBD2, 5 bases. This CDR3 has 13 residues. Germline V CDR1 and CDR2: SGHAT, FQDESV (reference sequence). V gave up 5 bases and J gave up 9 bases, with 14 bases separating them.